A selection of T cell receptor beta chains follows, all from one sample in a study of cytomegalovirus exposure and HLA in healthy donors. Clones were sequenced by immunoSEQ multiplex PCR, and TCRdb holds only the in-frame ones, with some missing. Counted here are 92,000 or so clones, about two thirds occurring once; the ten biggest clones make up roughly 21%. Specimen: PBMCs. The receptors were gathered from a woman in her forties or fifties in good health and CMV-seropositive. The CDR3 runs from the conserved cysteine through the conserved F or W. The D gene is left open where the match is weak. The size of a clone is reported for some rows only, either as once, few or many, or as a class for expanded clones.

14	TRBV6-5	TRBD1	TRBJ2-7	NA	TGTGCCAGCAGTTACGAACAGGGGAACTACGAGCAGTACTTC	CASSYEQGNYEQYF
17	TRBV9	TRBD2	TRBJ2-2	NA	TGTGCCAGCAGCGTCCTTAGCGGGGGGGCGCGTACCGGGGAGCTGTTTTTT	CASSVLSGGARTGELFF
14	TRBV5-6	TRBD1	TRBJ1-2	few	TGTGCCAGCAGCTTGGGAGGGACAGAGTATGGCTACACCTTC	CASSLGGTEYGYTF
15	TRBV21-1	NA	TRBJ2-7	NA	TGTGCCAGCAGCACCAATCCTCCGGGACACTACGAGCAGTACTTC	CASSTNPPGHYEQYF
14	TRBV4-1	TRBD1	TRBJ1-2	NA	TGCGCCAGCAGCCAAGCGGACAGGGTTGAGGGCTACACCTTC	CASSQADRVEGYTF
17	TRBV28	TRBD2	TRBJ2-1	NA	TGTGCCAGCCAAGGACTAGCGGGGGACAGCTCCTACAATGAGCAGTTCTTC	CASQGLAGDSSYNEQFF
15	TRBV2	NA	TRBJ2-5	NA	TGTGCCAGCAGTGAGGGAGGCAGCCGACAAGAGACCCAGTACTTC	CASSEGGSRQETQYF
13	TRBV30	TRBD1	TRBJ1-2	NA	TGTGCCTGGAGCCAACAGGGGGAGGAGGGCTACACCTTC	CAWSQQGEEGYTF
12	TRBV15	NA	TRBJ1-6	NA	TGTGCCACCAGCGAGAGAAATTCACCCCTCCACTTT	CATSERNSPLHF
13	TRBV4-1	TRBD1	TRBJ2-5	NA	TGCGCCAGCAGCCTGACAGGGGGAGAGACCCAGTACTTC	CASSLTGGETQYF
15	TRBV18	NA	TRBJ2-3	NA	TGTGCCAGCTCACCTCGAGGGGGGGGCACAGATACGCAGTATTTT	CASSPRGGGTDTQYF
13	TRBV25-1	TRBD1	TRBJ2-7	few	TGTGCCAGCAGTCCGGGACAGACCTACGAGCAGTACTTC	CASSPGQTYEQYF
15	TRBV6-1	TRBD1	TRBJ1-2	few	TGTGCCAGCAGTGCTAACAGGGGGCCGCGGTATGGCTACACCTTC	CASSANRGPRYGYTF
12	TRBV7-9	TRBD1	TRBJ1-2	NA	TGTGCCAGCAGCTTGGACAGGGGGCCCCCCACCTTC	CASSLDRGPPTF
16	TRBV6-4	NA	TRBJ1-1	NA	TGTGCCAGCAGTCCTTCCCGAGACAGGATGAACACTGAAGCTTTCTTT	CASSPSRDRMNTEAFF
14	TRBV6-1	NA	TRBJ1-6	NA	TGTGCCAGCAGTGAATTCCGAGGCGGTTCACCCCTCCACTTT	CASSEFRGGSPLHF
14	TRBV27	TRBD1	TRBJ2-7	NA	TGTGCCAGCAGCCCAGGACAGGGGACGGAGGAGCAGTACTTC	CASSPGQGTEEQYF
14	TRBV2	TRBD1	TRBJ1-2	NA	TGTGCCAGCAGTGATGTGGCAGGGGGAAGTGGCTACACCTTC	CASSDVAGGSGYTF
16	TRBV6-6	TRBD2	TRBJ2-3	NA	TGTGCCAGCAGTCAACCGGGACTAGCGGTGGATGGTACGCAGTATTTT	CASSQPGLAVDGTQYF
15	TRBV30	TRBD2	TRBJ2-5	NA	TGTGCCTTTAGGACTAGCGGACGCTATCTGTGGACCCAGTACTTC	CAFRTSGRYLWTQYF
16	TRBV9	TRBD1	TRBJ1-2	NA	TGTGCCAGCAGCCCCTCGGGGACAGGGAACTACTATGGCTACACCTTC	CASSPSGTGNYYGYTF
13	TRBV6-5	TRBD1	TRBJ1-2	NA	TGTGCCAGCAGTTACACAGGACAGGATGGCTACACCTTC	CASSYTGQDGYTF
13	TRBV5-1	TRBD1	TRBJ2-5	NA	TGCGCCAGCGGGACAGGGGAAACAAAGACCCAGTACTTC	CASGTGETKTQYF
14	TRBV6-5	NA	TRBJ1-1	NA	TGTGCCAGCAGTTACTCGGCGGGAGTCACTGAAGCTTTCTTT	CASSYSAGVTEAFF
13	TRBV7-2	NA	TRBJ2-7	NA	TGTGCCAGCAGCTCCGACGGGTTCTACGAGCAGTACTTC	CASSSDGFYEQYF
15	TRBV2	NA	TRBJ2-7	NA	TGTGCCAGCAGTGAAGCCCCCGGGGGTTCCTACGAGCAGTACTTC	CASSEAPGGSYEQYF
14	TRBV29-1	NA	TRBJ1-2	NA	TGCAGCGTGCTACTCCGGGAGACGGGCTATGGCTACACCTTC	CSVLLRETGYGYTF
14	TRBV7-9	NA	TRBJ2-7	NA	TGTGCCAGCAGCCCGTCACAGGGATCCTACGAGCAGTACTTC	CASSPSQGSYEQYF